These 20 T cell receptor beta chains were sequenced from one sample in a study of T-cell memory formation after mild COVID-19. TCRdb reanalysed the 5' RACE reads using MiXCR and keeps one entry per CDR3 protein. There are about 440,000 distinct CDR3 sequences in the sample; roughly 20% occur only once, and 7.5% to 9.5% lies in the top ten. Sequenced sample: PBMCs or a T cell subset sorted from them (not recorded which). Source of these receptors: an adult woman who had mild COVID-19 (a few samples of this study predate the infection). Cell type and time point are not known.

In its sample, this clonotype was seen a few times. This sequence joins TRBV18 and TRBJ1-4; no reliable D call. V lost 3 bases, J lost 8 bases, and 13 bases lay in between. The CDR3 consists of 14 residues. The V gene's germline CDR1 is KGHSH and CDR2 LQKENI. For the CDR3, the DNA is TGTGCCAGCTCACCCGGCGGAAAGGGCGAAAAACTGTTTTTT. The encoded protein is CASSPGGKGEKLFF.

CDR3 DNA sequence: TGTGCCAGCAGCCATCCTTCCGGGACGGGAACCTACGAGCAGTACTTC. As protein: CASSHPSGTGTYEQYF. The chain uses TRBV4-2 and TRBJ2-7; TRBD1 or TRBD2 may be the D gene (5 bases each). V was pared by 3 bases and J by 2 bases, with 17 bases between. The CDR3 covers 16 residues. Germline V CDR1 and CDR2: LGHNA, YNFKEQ.

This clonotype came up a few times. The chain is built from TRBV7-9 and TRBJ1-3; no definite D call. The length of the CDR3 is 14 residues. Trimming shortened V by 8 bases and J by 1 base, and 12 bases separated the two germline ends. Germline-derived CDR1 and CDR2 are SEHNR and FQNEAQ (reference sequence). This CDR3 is CASHRHGSGNTIYF. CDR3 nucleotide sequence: TGTGCCAGCCACCGGCACGGGTCTGGAAACACCATATATTTT.

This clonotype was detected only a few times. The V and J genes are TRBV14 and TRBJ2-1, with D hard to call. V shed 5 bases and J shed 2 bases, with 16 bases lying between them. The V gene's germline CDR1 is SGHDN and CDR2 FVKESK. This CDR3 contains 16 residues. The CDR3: CASSALSGSTYNEQFF. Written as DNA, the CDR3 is TGTGCCAGCAGCGCCTTGTCCGGGTCAACCTACAATGAGCAGTTCTTC.

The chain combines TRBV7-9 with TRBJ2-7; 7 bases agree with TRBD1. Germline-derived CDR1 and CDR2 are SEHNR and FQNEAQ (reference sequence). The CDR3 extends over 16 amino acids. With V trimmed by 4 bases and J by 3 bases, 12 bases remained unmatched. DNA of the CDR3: TGTGCCAGCAGCTCGACCGGCAGGGGGATTGTCTACGAGCAGTACTTC. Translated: CASSSTGRGIVYEQYF.

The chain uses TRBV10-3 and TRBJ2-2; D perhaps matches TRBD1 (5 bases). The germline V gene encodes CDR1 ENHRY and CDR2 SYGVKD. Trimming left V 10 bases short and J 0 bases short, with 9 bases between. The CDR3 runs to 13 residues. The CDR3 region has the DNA TGTGCCAAACAGGACCCGAACACCGGGGAGCTGTTTTTT. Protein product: CAKQDPNTGELFF.

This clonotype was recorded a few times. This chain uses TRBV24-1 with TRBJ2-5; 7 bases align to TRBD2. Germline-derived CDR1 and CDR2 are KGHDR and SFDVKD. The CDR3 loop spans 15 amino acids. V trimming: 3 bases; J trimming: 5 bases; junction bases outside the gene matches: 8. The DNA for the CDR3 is TGTGCCACCAGTGATGGACTAGGAGGTTTGGAGACCCAGTACTTC. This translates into CATSDGLGGLETQYF.

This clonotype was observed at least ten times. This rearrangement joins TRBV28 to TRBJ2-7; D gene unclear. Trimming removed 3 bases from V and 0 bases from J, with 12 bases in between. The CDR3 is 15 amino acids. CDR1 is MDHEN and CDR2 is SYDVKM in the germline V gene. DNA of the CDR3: TGTGCCAGCAGTTTTTTCGGTCACCGCTCCTACGAGCAGTACTTC. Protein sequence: CASSFFGHRSYEQYF.

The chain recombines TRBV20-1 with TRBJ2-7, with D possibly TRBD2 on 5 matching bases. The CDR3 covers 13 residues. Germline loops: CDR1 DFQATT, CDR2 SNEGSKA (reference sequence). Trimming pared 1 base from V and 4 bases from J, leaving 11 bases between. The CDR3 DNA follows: TGCAGTGCTAGAGTGCTAGCAGGTTACGAGCAGTACTTC. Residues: CSARVLAGYEQYF.

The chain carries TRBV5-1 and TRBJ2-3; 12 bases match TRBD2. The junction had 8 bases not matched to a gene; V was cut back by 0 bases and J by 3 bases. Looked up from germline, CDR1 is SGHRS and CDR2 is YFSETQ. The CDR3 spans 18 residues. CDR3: CASSLGMTSGGWTDTQYF. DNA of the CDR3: TGCGCCAGCAGCTTGGGGATGACTAGCGGGGGTTGGACAGATACGCAGTATTTT.

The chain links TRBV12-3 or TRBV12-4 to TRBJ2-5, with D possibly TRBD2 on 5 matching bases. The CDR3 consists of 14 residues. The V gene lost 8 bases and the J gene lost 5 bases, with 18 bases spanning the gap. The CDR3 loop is CASRKDGPGETQYF. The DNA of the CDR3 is TGTGCCAGCCGAAAGGACGGACCGGGGGAGACCCAGTACTTC.

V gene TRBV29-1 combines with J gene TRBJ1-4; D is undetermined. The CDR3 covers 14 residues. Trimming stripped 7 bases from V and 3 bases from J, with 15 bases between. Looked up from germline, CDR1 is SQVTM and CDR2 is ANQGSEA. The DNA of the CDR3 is TGCAGCGCTCGGTCGGGGTCGTCTAATGAAAAACTGTTTTTT. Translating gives CSARSGSSNEKLFF.

CDR3 DNA: TGTGCCAGCAGTGAGTGGAGGGAAGAGCAGTTCTTC. Its translation: CASSEWREEQFF. The V call is TRBV2, the J call TRBJ2-1; D may be TRBD2 (6 bases). The V end was cut by 3 bases, the J end by 10 bases, with 10 bases between. The CDR3 is 12 amino acids. The germline V gene has CDR1 SNHLY and CDR2 FYNNEI.

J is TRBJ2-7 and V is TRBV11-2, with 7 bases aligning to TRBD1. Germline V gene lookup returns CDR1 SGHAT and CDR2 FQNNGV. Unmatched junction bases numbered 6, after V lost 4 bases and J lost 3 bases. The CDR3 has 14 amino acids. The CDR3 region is CASSSDRDHYEQYF. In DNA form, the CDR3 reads TGTGCCAGCAGCTCAGACAGGGATCACTACGAGCAGTACTTC.

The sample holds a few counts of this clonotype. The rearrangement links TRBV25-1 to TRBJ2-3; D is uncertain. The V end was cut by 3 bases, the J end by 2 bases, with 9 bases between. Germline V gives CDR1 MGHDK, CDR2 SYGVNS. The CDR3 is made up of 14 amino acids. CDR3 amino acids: CASSDLTNTDTQYF. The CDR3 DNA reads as TGTGCCAGCAGTGACCTCACCAACACAGATACGCAGTATTTT. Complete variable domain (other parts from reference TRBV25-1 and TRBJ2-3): EADIYQTPRYLVIGTGKKITLECSQTMGHDKMYWYQQDPGMELHLIHYSYGVNSTEKGDLSSESTVSRIRTEHFPLTLESARPSHTSQYLCASSDLTNTDTQYFGPGTRLTVL.

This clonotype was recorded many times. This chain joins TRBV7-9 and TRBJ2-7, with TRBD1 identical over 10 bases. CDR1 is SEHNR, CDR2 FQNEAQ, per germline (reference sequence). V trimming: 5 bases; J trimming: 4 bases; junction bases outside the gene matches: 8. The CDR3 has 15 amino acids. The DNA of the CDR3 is TGTGCCAGCAGCAAGAGGACAGGGGGGTGGTACGAGCAGTACTTC. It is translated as CASSKRTGGWYEQYF.

The CDR3 region has the DNA TGTGCCAGCAGTATACAGGGGGCTAGTGGCTACACCTTC. Translating it yields CASSIQGASGYTF. This chain joins TRBV6-5 and TRBJ1-2; TRBD1 matches 9 bases. With 5 bases clipped from V and 7 bases from J, the junction kept 5 bases outside the gene matches. CDR1 and CDR2 (germline): MNHEY, SVGAGI. CDR3 length: 13 residues.

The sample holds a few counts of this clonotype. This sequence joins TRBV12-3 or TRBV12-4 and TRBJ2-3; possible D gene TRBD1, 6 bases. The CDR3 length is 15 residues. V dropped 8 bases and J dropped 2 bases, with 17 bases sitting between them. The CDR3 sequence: CASRTRGTITDTQYF. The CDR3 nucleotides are TGTGCCAGCCGGACGAGGGGGACGATCACAGATACGCAGTATTTT.

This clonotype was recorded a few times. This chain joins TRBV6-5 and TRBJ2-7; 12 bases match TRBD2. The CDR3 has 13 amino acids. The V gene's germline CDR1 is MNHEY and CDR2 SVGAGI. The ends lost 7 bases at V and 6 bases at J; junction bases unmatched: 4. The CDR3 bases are TGTGCCAGCACTCTAGCGGGAGGGCTCGAGCAGTACTTC. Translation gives CASTLAGGLEQYF.

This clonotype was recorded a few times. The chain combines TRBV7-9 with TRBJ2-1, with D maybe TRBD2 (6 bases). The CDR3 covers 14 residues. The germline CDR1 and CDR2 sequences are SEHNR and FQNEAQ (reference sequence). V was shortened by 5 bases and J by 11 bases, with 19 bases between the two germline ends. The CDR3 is CASSRSGLPPKQFF. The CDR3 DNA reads TGTGCCAGCAGCCGTAGCGGTCTTCCCCCCAAGCAGTTCTTC.